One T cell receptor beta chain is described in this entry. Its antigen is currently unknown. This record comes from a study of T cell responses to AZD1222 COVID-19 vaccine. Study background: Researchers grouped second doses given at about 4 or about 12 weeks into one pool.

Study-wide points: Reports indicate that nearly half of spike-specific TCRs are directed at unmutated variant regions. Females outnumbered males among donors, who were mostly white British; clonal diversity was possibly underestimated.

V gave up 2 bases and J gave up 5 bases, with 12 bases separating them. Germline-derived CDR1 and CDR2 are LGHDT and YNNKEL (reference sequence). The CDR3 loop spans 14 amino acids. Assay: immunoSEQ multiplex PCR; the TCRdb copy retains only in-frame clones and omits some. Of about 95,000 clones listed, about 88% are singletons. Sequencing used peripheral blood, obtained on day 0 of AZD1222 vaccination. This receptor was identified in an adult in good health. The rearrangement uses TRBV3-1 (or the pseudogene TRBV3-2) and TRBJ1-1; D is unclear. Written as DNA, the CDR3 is TGTGCCAGCAGCCAATCTTCAGCCTGGACTGAAGCTTTCTTT. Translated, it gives CASSQSSAWTEAFF.